The rows below give T cell receptor beta chains drawn from one sample of a study of radiotherapy plus CTLA-4 blockade in lung cancer. Here immunoSEQ multiplex PCR was the method, and the copy in TCRdb shows in-frame clones only, minus some. The table has about 49,000 clones, nearly 90% seen once. The starting material was peripheral blood, obtained from a patient treated with radiotherapy plus ipilimumab. These receptors came from a human donor with non-small cell lung cancer whose response to radiotherapy plus ipilimumab could not be evaluated. CDR3s include the opening cysteine and the closing phenylalanine or tryptophan. Each record gives: J gene, clone size, D gene, V gene, CDR3 protein, CDR3 DNA. A D gene is named only where the DNA matches it firmly. Size is stated for part of the rows, as once, few or many counts, or as a class when the clone is expanded.

j_gene: TRBJ2-3
abundance: once
d_gene: .
v_gene: TRBV7-6
CDR3aa: CASSFAGDTQYF
CDR3nt: TGTGCCAGCAGCTTCGCGGGAGATACGCAGTATTTT

j_gene: TRBJ1-1
abundance: .
d_gene: TRBD1
v_gene: TRBV6-1
CDR3aa: CASSAPGQGSFTEAFF
CDR3nt: TGTGCCAGCAGTGCCCCGGGACAGGGGAGTTTCACTGAAGCTTTCTTT

j_gene: TRBJ1-6
abundance: .
d_gene: TRBD1
v_gene: TRBV27
CDR3aa: CASSLRDRGANSPLHF
CDR3nt: TGTGCCAGCAGTTTGAGGGACAGGGGAGCGAATTCACCCCTCCACTTT

j_gene: TRBJ2-7
abundance: .
d_gene: .
v_gene: TRBV4-3
CDR3aa: CASSQGWDSYEQYF
CDR3nt: TGCGCCAGCAGCCAAGGTTGGGACTCCTACGAGCAGTACTTC

j_gene: TRBJ2-1
abundance: once
d_gene: TRBD1
v_gene: TRBV12-5
CDR3aa: CASGRQGSYNEQFF
CDR3nt: TGTGCTAGCGGACGACAGGGATCCTACAATGAGCAGTTCTTC

j_gene: TRBJ2-1
abundance: .
d_gene: TRBD2
v_gene: TRBV2
CDR3aa: CASTGLAGSYNEQFF
CDR3nt: TGTGCCAGCACCGGACTAGCGGGATCCTACAATGAGCAGTTCTTC

j_gene: TRBJ2-3
abundance: .
d_gene: TRBD2
v_gene: TRBV10-3
CDR3aa: CAISETSGGARTDTQYF
CDR3nt: TGTGCCATCAGTGAGACTAGCGGGGGCGCCCGGACAGATACGCAGTATTTT

j_gene: TRBJ2-3
abundance: .
d_gene: TRBD2
v_gene: TRBV5-4
CDR3aa: CASSPGTSGTDTQYF
CDR3nt: TGTGCCAGCAGCCCGGGGACTAGCGGGACAGATACGCAGTATTTT

j_gene: TRBJ1-3
abundance: .
d_gene: TRBD1
v_gene: TRBV7-2
CDR3aa: CASSLATGGMGNTIYF
CDR3nt: TGTGCCAGCAGCTTAGCCACAGGGGGCATGGGAAACACCATATATTTT

j_gene: TRBJ1-5
abundance: .
d_gene: .
v_gene: TRBV28
CDR3aa: CASRQGTPDQPQHF
CDR3nt: TGTGCCAGCAGACAGGGTACTCCGGATCAGCCCCAGCATTTT

j_gene: TRBJ2-7
abundance: once
d_gene: .
v_gene: TRBV4-1
CDR3aa: CASSQGAPSAQAFEQYF
CDR3nt: TGCGCCAGCAGCCAAGGAGCCCCTTCCGCCCAGGCTTTCGAGCAGTACTTC

j_gene: TRBJ2-7
abundance: .
d_gene: .
v_gene: TRBV7-2
CDR3aa: CASRISLSSYEQYF
CDR3nt: TGTGCCAGCAGGATATCGCTGAGCTCCTACGAGCAGTACTTC

j_gene: TRBJ2-3
abundance: once
d_gene: .
v_gene: TRBV19
CDR3aa: CASSIEVDRGRLAGRTDTQYF
CDR3nt: TGTGCCAGTAGTATTGAGGTGGACAGGGGGCGACTAGCGGGACGCACAGATACGCAGTATTTT

j_gene: TRBJ2-7
abundance: .
d_gene: TRBD1
v_gene: TRBV25-1
CDR3aa: CARKGDRHYEQYF
CDR3nt: TGTGCCAGGAAGGGGGACAGACACTACGAGCAGTACTTC

j_gene: TRBJ1-3
abundance: .
d_gene: TRBD1
v_gene: TRBV7-7
CDR3aa: CASSPGQGPYSGNTIYF
CDR3nt: TGTGCCAGCAGCCCTGGACAGGGGCCCTACTCTGGAAACACCATATATTTT

j_gene: TRBJ2-7
abundance: .
d_gene: TRBD1
v_gene: TRBV4-3
CDR3aa: CASSQDRGQGASEQYF
CDR3nt: TGCGCCAGCAGCCAAGATCGGGGACAGGGGGCGTCCGAGCAGTACTTC

j_gene: TRBJ1-2
abundance: .
d_gene: TRBD1
v_gene: TRBV19
CDR3aa: CASSTQDRGAYGYTF
CDR3nt: TGTGCCAGTAGTACCCAAGACAGGGGGGCCTATGGCTACACCTTC

j_gene: TRBJ1-3
abundance: few
d_gene: TRBD1
v_gene: TRBV6-5
CDR3aa: CASSATGDGNTIYF
CDR3nt: TGTGCCAGCAGTGCGACAGGGGATGGAAACACCATATATTTT

j_gene: TRBJ1-2
abundance: .
d_gene: TRBD1
v_gene: TRBV4-3
CDR3aa: CASSQETGLGPYGYTF
CDR3nt: TGCGCCAGCAGCCAAGAGACAGGGTTGGGACCATATGGCTACACCTTC

j_gene: TRBJ1-2
abundance: .
d_gene: .
v_gene: TRBV25-1
CDR3aa: CASSEDKVAGADGYTF
CDR3nt: TGTGCCAGCAGTGAAGATAAGGTGGCAGGGGCGGATGGCTACACCTTC

j_gene: TRBJ2-1
abundance: .
d_gene: .
v_gene: TRBV2
CDR3aa: CASSSGTSYNEQFF
CDR3nt: TGTGCCAGCAGTTCGGGGACTTCTTACAATGAGCAGTTCTTC

j_gene: TRBJ1-1
abundance: .
d_gene: .
v_gene: TRBV20-1
CDR3aa: CRVATEAFF
CDR3nt: TGCAGAGTGGCCACAGAAGCTTTCTTT

j_gene: TRBJ1-3
abundance: .
d_gene: .
v_gene: TRBV11-2
CDR3aa: CASSPGITRNTIYF
CDR3nt: TGTGCCAGCAGCCCCGGGATAACTCGAAACACCATATATTTT

j_gene: TRBJ2-1
abundance: .
d_gene: .
v_gene: TRBV4-1
CDR3aa: CASSQEGRDWQFF
CDR3nt: TGCGCCAGCAGCCAAGAAGGGCGGGACTGGCAGTTCTTC

j_gene: TRBJ2-3
abundance: .
d_gene: .
v_gene: TRBV5-4
CDR3aa: CASSLKGGQTDTQYF
CDR3nt: TGTGCCAGCAGCTTGAAGGGGGGGCAGACAGATACGCAGTATTTT

j_gene: TRBJ2-1
abundance: .
d_gene: TRBD2
v_gene: TRBV18
CDR3aa: CASSPLAGEDEQFF
CDR3nt: TGTGCCAGCTCACCATTAGCGGGAGAGGATGAGCAGTTCTTC